The TCR beta chain under discussion was sequenced for a study of blood T cell repertoires in COVID-19. Study at large: Sites across the United States, Italy and Spain contributed samples from acute and convalescent COVID-19. Sample material is recorded as cDNA or gDNA derived from T cells, B-cell-depleted T cells, or PBMCs.

Germline V gene data show CDR1 as GTSNPN and CDR2 as SVGIG (reference sequence). This CDR3 has 15 residues. Germline trimming cut 1 base from V and 9 bases from J; bases unmatched to any gene: 8. Under the authors' procedure: Estimates of nucleated cell counts were drawn from the amplification of reference gene primers. Data came from immunoSEQ multiplex PCR; TCRdb stores just in-frame clones and leaves some out. Clone size and V and J calls were adopted from that table, with D and trimming inferred from the DNA. Here the sample spans 70,000 to 100,000 clones, 88% being singletons. The chain combines TRBV30 with TRBJ1-6, with 8 bases lining up with TRBD1. The sequenced sample consisted of peripheral blood. This clonotype was obtained from a woman aged 80 or older with acute or convalescent COVID-19. The CDR3 loop reads CAWSAVTGASSPLHF. The CDR3 DNA reads TGTGCCTGGAGTGCGGTGACAGGGGCTAGTTCACCCCTCCACTTT.